One and the same sample provided the 14 T cell receptor beta chains below, sequenced in a study of T cells in Graves' hyperthyroidism and ophthalmopathy. Authors of the study amplified TCR beta CDR3 regions from RNA transcripts. First-round RT-PCR of the TCR CDR3 relied on the HTBI primer set. TCRdb re-analysed the multiplex PCR reads in MiXCR, keeping a single row per CDR3 protein. The sample carries hundreds of thousands of distinct CDR3 sequences, approximately 16% recorded once. Sequencing was done on a sample of blood. The source of these receptors is a woman aged 40 to 50 with Graves' ophthalmopathy.

The CDR3 region is CSARLSRGPVGNTEAFF. The DNA of the CDR3 is TGCAGTGCTAGATTGTCTCGGGGGCCAGTTGGGAACACTGAAGCTTTCTTT. The genes are TRBV20-1 and TRBJ1-1, with D tentatively TRBD1 (6 bases). This CDR3 has 17 amino acids. Germline CDR1 DFQATT, CDR2 SNEGSKA (reference sequence). V was trimmed by 2 bases and J by 1 base, leaving 20 bases between them.

J is TRBJ2-2 and V is TRBV12-3 or TRBV12-4; possibly TRBD2 for D (7 bases). The CDR3 runs to 18 residues. The V gene lost 3 bases and the J gene lost 6 bases, with 23 bases spanning the gap. The CDR3 DNA sequence: TGTGCCAGCAGTTTTATTGCGGGAGTAAGGAGGGGGGCCGGGGAGCTGTTTTTT. As protein: CASSFIAGVRRGAGELFF.

Concerning this clonotype itself: A read error is possible here, since a much larger clone lies one base away. The DNA for the CDR3 is TGTGCCAGCAGTGAACGGTACGAGCAGTACTTC. It is translated as CASSERYEQYF. The rearrangement links TRBV6-1 to TRBJ2-7; D call uncertain. V gave up 2 bases and J gave up 4 bases, with 3 bases separating them. Germline V gives CDR1 MNHNS, CDR2 SASEGT. This CDR3 region has 11 residues.

The chain employs TRBV18 and TRBJ2-3; D is undetermined. The germline V gene encodes CDR1 KGHSH and CDR2 LQKENI. V lost 2 bases to trimming and J lost 4 bases, with 7 bases between them. The CDR3 loop spans 13 amino acids. CDR3 nucleotides: TGTGCCAGCTCACCAATAGAAGCAGATACGCAGTATTTT. It yields the protein CASSPIEADTQYF. Using reference TRBV18 and TRBJ2-3 for the parts outside the CDR3, the full variable domain is NAGVMQNPRHLVRRRGQEARLRCSPMKGHSHVYWYRQLPEEGLKFMVYLQKENIIDESGMPKERFSAEFPKEGPSILRIQQVVRGDSAAYFCASSPIEADTQYFGPGTRLTVL.

The V call is TRBV12-3 or TRBV12-4, the J call TRBJ1-5; D is undetermined. The CDR3 covers 14 residues. V lost 6 bases to trimming and J lost 4 bases, with 13 bases between them. In DNA, the CDR3 is TGTGCCAGCAGCACCCTGACCACTAATCAGCCCCAGCATTTT. It encodes CASSTLTTNQPQHF.

This clonotype was found once. The J gene is TRBJ2-7, the V gene TRBV5-4, with 15 nucleotides matching TRBD2. The better agreement between TRBJ2-1 and the DNA end casts doubt on the J call. Germline CDR1 and CDR2: SGHNT and YYREEE (reference sequence). The CDR3 is made up of 16 amino acids. In DNA form, the CDR3 reads TGTGCCAGCAGCTCAGCCGGACTAGCGGGAGGGGGCGAGCAGTTCTTC. The encoded protein is CASSSAGLAGGGEQFF.

The rearrangement uses TRBV6-1 and TRBJ1-5; no clear D gene. Germline V gives CDR1 MNHNS, CDR2 SASEGT. The CDR3 is 15 residues long. The V and J ends lost 0 bases and 3 bases respectively, with 9 bases between them. CDR3 in amino acids: CASSEAGGFNQPQHF. CDR3 sequence (DNA): TGTGCCAGCAGTGAAGCTGGCGGCTTCAATCAGCCCCAGCATTTT.

This clonotype was recorded a few times. The chain couples TRBV27 to TRBJ1-1, with D unresolved. The germline CDR1 and CDR2 sequences are MNHEY and SMNVEV (reference sequence). This CDR3 has 14 residues. The V gene lost 3 bases and the J gene lost 1 base, with 9 bases spanning the gap. The CDR3 loop is CASSFAAKNTEAFF. The DNA of the CDR3 is TGTGCCAGCAGTTTTGCAGCCAAGAACACTGAAGCTTTCTTT.

This clonotype was seen ten or more times. The chain combines TRBV7-9 with TRBJ2-1; D possibly corresponds to TRBD1 (6 bases). This CDR3 comprises 16 residues. Trimming took 2 bases from V and 8 from J, leaving 19 bases between them. Germline V lookup: CDR1 SEHNR, CDR2 FQNEAQ (reference sequence). Here the CDR3 reads CASSLSRGRDNDEQFF. The CDR3 coding sequence is TGTGCCAGCAGCTTATCTCGGGGTAGGGACAATGATGAGCAGTTCTTC.

This clonotype has ten or more counts. The chain recombines TRBV7-8 with TRBJ1-2, with D possibly TRBD1 on 5 matching bases. V lost 5 bases and J 4 bases, leaving 14 bases between the germline ends. The germline gives CDR1 SGHVS, CDR2 FQNEAQ. This CDR3 contains 14 residues. The CDR3 DNA is TGTGCCAGCAGCCCCACCGGGGGAGGCTATGGCTACACCTTC. Its translation is CASSPTGGGYGYTF.

This clonotype came up many times. V is TRBV11-1 and J is TRBJ2-3; the match to TRBD1 covers 7 bases. Germline V CDR1 and CDR2: SGHAT, FQDESV (reference sequence). V shed 5 bases, J shed 4 bases, and the junction held 6 bases outside the gene matches. The CDR3 spans 14 residues. CDR3 nucleotides: TGTGCCAGCAGCACTAGACAGGGATCAGATACGCAGTATTTT. Its translation: CASSTRQGSDTQYF.

This clonotype was counted many times. This chain connects TRBV6-1 to TRBJ1-3, with a weak D call TRBD1 (6 bases). Germline CDR1 and CDR2: MNHNS and SASEGT. V was cut by 8 bases and J by 0 bases, with 11 bases left in between. This CDR3 has 14 amino acids. CDR3 amino acids: CASRTGLSGNTIYF. The DNA for the CDR3 is TGTGCCAGCCGTACAGGGCTCTCTGGAAACACCATATATTTT.

There are many counts of this clonotype. The V call is TRBV11-2, the J call TRBJ1-2; 9 bases agree with TRBD1. The CDR3 is 14 residues long. V dropped 6 bases and J dropped 5; count of bases not matched to a gene: 7. Germline V CDR1 and CDR2: SGHAT, FQNNGV. The CDR3 protein is CASSSGTGNYGYTF. Here the CDR3 DNA reads TGTGCCAGCAGTTCCGGGACAGGGAATTATGGCTACACCTTC.

There are a few counts of this clonotype. This chain links TRBV18 with TRBJ2-2; a possible D gene is TRBD2 (5 bases). CDR1 is KGHSH and CDR2 is LQKENI in the germline V gene. Trimming left V 0 bases short and J 3 bases short, with 5 bases between. The CDR3 length is 14 residues. CDR3: CASSPPRDTGELFF. The CDR3 bases are TGTGCCAGCTCACCACCGCGGGACACCGGGGAGCTGTTTTTT.